The source of this TCR beta chain is a study of blood T cells in healthy people across ages (dated by TCRdb to 2014 to 2015). Context from the whole study: In model experiments, template switching captured about one uniquely barcoded TCR beta cDNA molecule for every two T cells. The donors were divided into four age groups: young (average approximately 17 years), middle-aged (about 41), aged (about 60) and long-lived (82). To track age-related changes in TCR beta repertoire diversity, the study relied on deep sequencing normalized with unique cDNA molecular identifiers. The study analyzed two additional independent replicas of 1 million unique cDNA reads from the same blood draw for two donors, one aged 18 to 30 and one aged 80 or older. To avoid experimental bias, donors of different ages were randomly spread across the sequencing lanes.

Library generation was performed with 5' RACE. Sequencer: Illumina HiSeq 2500. A second PCR of 7 to 11 cycles was performed with a sample-barcoded 5' primer and a J-beta primer mix. Each TCR beta cDNA molecule received a unique molecular identifier from a template-switch 5' adaptor carrying 12 random nucleotides. At least 2.5 million CDR3-containing paired-end reads were obtained from each sample. First-strand cDNA synthesis was performed from all RNA using the Mint cDNA synthesis kit, with priming by a TRBC-specific oligonucleotide. After uracil-DNA glycosylase treatment, a first 18-cycle PCR used universal primers M1SS and BC2_uni_R on all cDNA. The study's processing was this. Normalization of each sample was performed by random selection of 1 million high-quality reads, each carrying a distinct molecular identifier. Instead of being binned into consensus sequences, reads with shared molecular identifiers were discarded. CDR3 identification, clonotype clustering and error correction used MiTCR with a Q25 quality threshold and the strictest error-elimination algorithm. Lower-bound total TCR beta diversity was estimated with a nonparametric unseen species model using Euler transformation. TCRdb itself trimmed the public reads at Q25 with fastp, ran MiXCR and retained productive beta chains. Entries that share a CDR3 protein sequence are merged under the most common genes and DNA. The V and J calls come from TCRdb's annotation, not from the publication. In this sample the table shows about 1.4 million distinct CDR3 sequences, approximately 60% of which occur a single time. Of the sample, roughly 7% falls within the top ten clones.

Beyond this particular receptor, the publication reports: Observed TCR beta diversity correlated strongly with the percentage of naive T cells measured by flow cytometry. Donor CMV infection status was unknown, potentially confounding age-related changes in expanded clonotypes. Bulk unsorted PBMC profiling prevented conclusive comparison of naive and antigen-experienced compartments. Compared with the aged group, the long-lived group had more naive CD4+ T cells, fewer expanded clones and increased TCR diversity, suggesting age selection. Observed TCR beta diversity per million T cells fell roughly linearly with age, and a significant reduction was already apparent by age roughly 40. Estimates of total diversity from one million sequenced T cells were regarded as lower bounds and underestimates.

With regard to this clonotype: It has no known antigen specificity. Qualities for individual bases were not recorded, and no much larger clone is one base off.

Between the V and J ends, shortened by 1 base and 5 bases respectively, the junction contains 14 bases. CDR3 length: 15 amino acids, cysteine to phenylalanine. This entry keeps only the CDR3 DNA: 45 bases, framed from base 1. From a lookup of the germline V gene (reference sequence), CDR1 and CDR2 are LNHNV and YYDKDF. Systemically healthy Caucasian individuals from Russia, approximately 39 in total and aged about 6 to 90 years, were included as donors. Each donor gave roughly 9 milliliters of peripheral blood, drawn into EDTA-treated Vacutainer tubes. Ficoll-Paque density-gradient centrifugation was used to isolate PBMCs, with at least 6.5 million per sample. Trizol reagent was used to extract total RNA from PBMCs, with at least 6 micrograms per sample. For every donor, flow cytometry on a PBMC aliquot measured the percentage of naive CD45RAhigh/CD27high T cells.

The receptor was derived from a man aged 18-30 years in good health. The sequenced sample was blood. The rearranged segments are TRBV15 and TRBJ2-5; the D assignment is uncertain and may be TRBD1 or TRBD2, with 5 bases supporting each. Here is the DNA: TGTGCCACCAGCAGAGTGGGCTATGAGGGGGAGACCCAGTACTTC. This codes for CATSRVGYEGETQYF.